What follows are 11 T cell receptor beta chains derived from one specimen sequenced in a study of CD8+ T cells in alopecia areata listed by TCRdb under 2018. The library was generated by the immunoSEQ multiplex PCR assay. RNA was extracted from all samples and reverse transcribed into cDNA, which served as template for TCR sequencing. As stored in TCRdb, this immuneACCESS dataset retains in-frame rearrangements with V and J assigned. A fraction of the clones does not appear; measured against another copy, unresolved V genes explain less than half of the discrepancy, and the remainder lacks a known reason. Recorded for this sample are approximately 130,000 clones; over 60% of them occurred a single time. The ten largest make up under 7.5% of the sample. According to the study, the label for this sample's time point signals: about four weeks on oral tofacitinib. In light of the paper, this sample's treatment or condition label describes: oral pan-JAK inhibitor, 5-10 mg twice daily.

The sample here was CD4+ T cells sorted from blood, taken at week 4, from a patient treated with tofacitinib. Receptors originate from a human donor with alopecia areata.

The chain joins TRBV29-1 to TRBJ2-7, with 8 positions matching TRBD1. This CDR3 region has 13 residues. V shed 5 bases and J 0 bases; nucleotides not matched to a gene: 3. Germline CDR1 and CDR2: SQVTM and ANQGSEA. The CDR3 loop is CSVWTGSSYEQYF. The CDR3 DNA reads as TGCAGCGTTTGGACAGGGAGCTCCTACGAGCAGTACTTC.

This clone was seen just once. The rearrangement uses TRBV10-3 and TRBJ2-6; no definite D call. The CDR3 loop spans 13 amino acids. Trimming removed 10 bases from V and 4 bases from J, with 11 bases in between. Germline V CDR1 and CDR2: ENHRY, SYGVKD. Here the CDR3 DNA reads TGTGCCAGCGGACCGTCGGGGGCCAACGTCCTGACTTTC. Amino acids: CASGPSGANVLTF.

This clone was seen only a few times. The chain couples TRBV30 to TRBJ2-3, with a weak D call TRBD2 (7 bases). CDR1 and CDR2 (germline): GTSNPN, SVGIG (reference sequence). The CDR3 has 14 amino acids. With 1 base removed from V and 4 bases from J, the gap between germline ends came to 12 bases. CDR3 amino acids: CAWSARGAADTQYF. CDR3 DNA sequence: TGTGCCTGGAGTGCCCGGGGGGCTGCAGATACGCAGTATTTT.

V is TRBV5-1 and J is TRBJ2-4, with 7 nucleotides matching TRBD1. The CDR3 consists of 14 residues. Trimming took 2 bases from V and 8 from J; bases not matched to a gene: 7. From germline, CDR1 is SGHRS and CDR2 YFSETQ. The CDR3 nucleotides read TGCGCCAGCAGCTTCAATGACAGGGAAGACATTCAGTACTTC. This translates into CASSFNDREDIQYF.

This chain links TRBV27 with TRBJ1-2; D remains ambiguous. The germline V and J ends were trimmed by 6 bases and 6 bases, with 14 bases remaining between them. This CDR3 has 13 residues. Looked up from germline, CDR1 is MNHEY and CDR2 is SMNVEV (reference sequence). The CDR3 coding sequence is TGTGCCAGCAGCCAAGAGGGTGTTGATGGCTACACCTTC. Protein sequence: CASSQEGVDGYTF.

CDR3: CASSWTGRRSTDTQYF. The CDR3 DNA reads as TGTGCCAGCAGCTGGACGGGACGGAGAAGCACAGATACGCAGTATTTT. The V gene is TRBV13, the J gene TRBJ2-3; D tentatively fits TRBD1 or TRBD2 (5 bases each). The germline CDR1 and CDR2 sequences are PRHDT and FYEKMQ (reference sequence). The CDR3 has 16 residues. The V end lost 4 bases, the J end lost 0 bases, and 14 bases lay between the germline ends.

This clone was counted once. This sequence joins TRBV6-5 and TRBJ2-7; the D gene could be TRBD1 or TRBD2 (6 bases each). CDR3 length: 14 residues. In germline, CDR1 is MNHEY, CDR2 SVGAGI. Trimming pared 2 bases from V and 5 bases from J, leaving 13 bases between. The CDR3 loop is CASSYGGPGNEQYF. CDR3 sequence (DNA): TGTGCCAGCAGTTACGGGGGGCCCGGGAACGAGCAGTACTTC.

The chain links TRBV5-4 to TRBJ1-2; no clear D gene. Germline V gene lookup returns CDR1 SGHNT and CDR2 YYREEE (reference sequence). The V and J ends lost 1 base and 3 bases respectively, with 13 bases between them. The CDR3 covers 15 residues. The CDR3 DNA follows: TGTGCCAGCAGCTTGAATGGGAGAAAGGACTATGGCTACACCTTC. Its protein is CASSLNGRKDYGYTF.

This clone came up a few times. This chain joins TRBV29-1 and TRBJ2-1, with D perhaps being TRBD1 or TRBD2 (5 bases each). Trimming removed 3 bases from V and 13 bases from J, with 16 bases in between. This CDR3 has 12 residues. Germline CDR1 and CDR2: SQVTM and ANQGSEA. CDR3 in amino acids: CSVEKLARGQFF. The CDR3 coding sequence is TGCAGCGTTGAGAAATTGGCGAGGGGTCAGTTCTTC.

The chain links TRBV28 to TRBJ2-5; 9 nucleotides agree with TRBD1. The germline V gene encodes CDR1 MDHEN and CDR2 SYDVKM. The CDR3 is 15 amino acids. V was clipped by 6 bases and J by 2 bases; unmatched bases: 7. CDR3: CASSLYGQGQETQYF. In DNA form, the CDR3 reads TGTGCCAGCAGCCTATACGGACAGGGGCAAGAGACCCAGTACTTC. The full variable domain, its missing parts supplied by reference TRBV28 and TRBJ2-5, is DVKVTQSSRYLVKRTGEKVFLECVQDMDHENMFWYRQDPGLGLRLIYFSYDVKMKEKGDIPEGYSVSREKKERFSLILESASTNQTSMYLCASSLYGQGQETQYFGPGTRLLVL.

This clone was found a few times. This chain links TRBV5-1 with TRBJ2-5, with D perhaps given as TRBD1 or TRBD2 (7 bases each). The CDR3 has 14 amino acids. Per the germline V gene, CDR1 is SGHRS and CDR2 is YFSETQ. The germline V and J ends were trimmed by 1 base and 4 bases, with 11 bases remaining between them. CDR3 protein: CASSLSRGGETQYF. CDR3 sequence (DNA): TGCGCCAGCAGCTTGAGCAGGGGGGGAGAGACCCAGTACTTC.